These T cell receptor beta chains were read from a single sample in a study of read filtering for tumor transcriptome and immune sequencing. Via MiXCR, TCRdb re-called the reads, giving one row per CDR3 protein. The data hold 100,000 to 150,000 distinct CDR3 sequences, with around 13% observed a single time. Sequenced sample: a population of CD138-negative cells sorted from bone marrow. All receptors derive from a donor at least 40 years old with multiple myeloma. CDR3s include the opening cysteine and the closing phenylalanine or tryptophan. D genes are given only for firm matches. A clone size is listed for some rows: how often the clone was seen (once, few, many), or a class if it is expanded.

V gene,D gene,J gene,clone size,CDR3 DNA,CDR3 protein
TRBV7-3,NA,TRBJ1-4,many,TGTGCCAGCAGCCCCGGAGGGCGCGGAGGCGAAAAACTGTTTTTT,CASSPGGRGGEKLFF
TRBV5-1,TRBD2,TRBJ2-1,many,TGCGCCAGCAGCAGGGACTACAGCTCCTACAATGAGCAGTTCTTC,CASSRDYSSYNEQFF
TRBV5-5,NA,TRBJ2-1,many,TGTGCCAGCAGCTCGGAAGCAGGGGGGTGGTACAATGAGCAGTTCTTC,CASSSEAGGWYNEQFF
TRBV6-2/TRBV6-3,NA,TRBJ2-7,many,TGTGCCACCTACCGGGACATTTCTTACGAGCAGTCCTTC,CATYRDISYEQSF
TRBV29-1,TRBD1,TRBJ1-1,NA,TGCAGCGTTGAAGGGCAGGGGGCACAAGCTTTCTTT,CSVEGQGAQAFF
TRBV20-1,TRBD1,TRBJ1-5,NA,TGCAGTGCCCTCGACAGGGGTAATCAGCCCCAGCATTTT,CSALDRGNQPQHF
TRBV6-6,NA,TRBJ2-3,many,TGTGCCAGCAGTTACGATGGCCTTCTGAGCACAGATACGCAGTATTTT,CASSYDGLLSTDTQYF
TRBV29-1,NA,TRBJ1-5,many,TGCAGCGTTGAAGTGGGAGGGCTGGGTCAGCCCCAGCATTTT,CSVEVGGLGQPQHF
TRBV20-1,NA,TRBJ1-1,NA,TGCAGTGCTAGAGTAGGGCCAACAGGGTCTGAAGCTTTCTTT,CSARVGPTGSEAFF
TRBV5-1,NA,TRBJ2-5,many,TGCGCCAGCAGCGGGGAGAATCAAGAGACCCAGTACTTC,CASSGENQETQYF
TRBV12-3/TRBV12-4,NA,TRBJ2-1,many,TGTGCCAGCAGGGCGGGTTTTTACAATGAGCAGTTCTTC,CASRAGFYNEQFF
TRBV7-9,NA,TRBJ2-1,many,TGTGCCAGTTTCCGGCGGGTGAATGAGCAGTTCTTC,CASFRRVNEQFF
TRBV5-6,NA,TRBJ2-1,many,TGTGCCAGCAGCAGGGGGTCGGGCAATGAGCAGTTCTTC,CASSRGSGNEQFF
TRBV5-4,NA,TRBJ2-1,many,TGTGCCAGCAGCTCTTCCAGGAATCTAAATGAGCAGTTCTTC,CASSSSRNLNEQFF
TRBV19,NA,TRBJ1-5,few,TGTGCCAGTAGTATCGCGCCCGCCGCCTGGACTGACAGGACAAATCAGCCCCAGCATTTT,CASSIAPAAWTDRTNQPQHF
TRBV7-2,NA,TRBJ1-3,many,TGTGCCAGCAGACACCCCGGGTCTGGAAACACCATATATTTT,CASRHPGSGNTIYF
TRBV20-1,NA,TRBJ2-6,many,TGCAGTGCTAGAGATACCCTCTACTCTGGGGCCAACGTCCTGACTTTC,CSARDTLYSGANVLTF
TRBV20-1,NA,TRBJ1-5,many,TGCAGTGCTAGAGAGACGCCAAGCCAGCCCCAGCATTTT,CSARETPSQPQHF
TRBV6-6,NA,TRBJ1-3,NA,TGTGCCAGCAGTATTGGTTCAGCCCTTAATGGCAACACCATATATTTT,CASSIGSALNGNTIYF
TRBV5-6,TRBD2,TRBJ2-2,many,TGTGCCAGCAGCCCGCCGGGACTAGCGGCCGTTACCGGGGAGCTGTTTTTT,CASSPPGLAAVTGELFF
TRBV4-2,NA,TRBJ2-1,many,TGTGCCAGCAGCCAAGGCCTAGCGAGCTCCTACAATGAGCAGTTCTTC,CASSQGLASSYNEQFF
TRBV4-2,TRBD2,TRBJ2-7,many,TGTGCCAGCAGCCAAGGTACTAGCGGGATCCACGAGCAGTACTTC,CASSQGTSGIHEQYF
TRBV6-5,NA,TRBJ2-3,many,TGTGCCAGCACCCCATGGGGGAGCACAGATACGCAGTATTTT,CASTPWGSTDTQYF